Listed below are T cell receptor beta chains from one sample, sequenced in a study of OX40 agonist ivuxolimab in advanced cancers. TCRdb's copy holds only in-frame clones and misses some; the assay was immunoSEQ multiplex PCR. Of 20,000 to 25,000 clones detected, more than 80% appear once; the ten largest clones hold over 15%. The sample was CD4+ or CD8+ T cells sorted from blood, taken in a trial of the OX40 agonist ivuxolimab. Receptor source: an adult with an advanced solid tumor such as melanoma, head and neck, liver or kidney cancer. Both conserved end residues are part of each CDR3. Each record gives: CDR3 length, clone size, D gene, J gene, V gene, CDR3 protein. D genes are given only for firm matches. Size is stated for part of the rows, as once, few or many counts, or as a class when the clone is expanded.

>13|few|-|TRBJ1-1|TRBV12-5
CASGLEMNTEAFF
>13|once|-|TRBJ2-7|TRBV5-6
CASSPESSYEQYF
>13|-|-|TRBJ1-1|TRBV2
CASLGWVNTEAFF
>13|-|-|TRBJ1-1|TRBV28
CASRGWGNTEAFF
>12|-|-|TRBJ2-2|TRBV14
CASEDFTGELFF
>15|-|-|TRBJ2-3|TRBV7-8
CASSLVAASTDTQYF
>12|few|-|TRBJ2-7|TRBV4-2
CASSGLSGEQYF
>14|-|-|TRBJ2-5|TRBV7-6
CASSLAGGGETQYF
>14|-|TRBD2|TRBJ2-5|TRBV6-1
CASSPWTSGETQYF
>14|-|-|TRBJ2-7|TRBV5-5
CASSWGTASYEQYF
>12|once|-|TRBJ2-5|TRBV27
CASSRSWGTQYF